The 2 T cell receptor beta chains given below trace back to one sample, sequenced in a study of cytomegalovirus exposure and HLA in healthy donors. PCR primers comprised 60 Vbeta and 13 Jbeta primers. The table came from immunoSEQ multiplex PCR; TCRdb's copy has only in-frame clones and leaves some out. The repertoire holds some 65,000 clones, with approximately 71% as singletons. The sample comprised PBMCs. Every receptor here comes from a man in his fifties or sixties in good health and CMV-seropositive.

This chain connects TRBV4-2 to TRBJ2-1, with TRBD1 as a possible D gene (7 bases). From germline, CDR1 is LGHNA and CDR2 YNFKEQ. This CDR3 has 15 residues. V was trimmed by 0 bases and J by 10 bases, leaving 16 bases between them. The CDR3 nucleotides read TGTGCCAGCAGCCAAGAAGGCAGGGGGGAAGGGGAGCAGTTCTTC. Its protein is CASSQEGRGEGEQFF.

V usage is TRBV29-1 and J usage is TRBJ1-6; TRBD1 matches 9 bases. The CDR3 spans 14 residues. Germline V lookup: CDR1 SQVTM, CDR2 ANQGSEA. V shed 4 bases and J 9 bases; nucleotides not matched to a gene: 7. In DNA form, the CDR3 reads TGCAGCGTTGGGGTAGGGGGACAGGGTTCACCCCTCCACTTT. Amino acid sequence: CSVGVGGQGSPLHF.